This record looks at one T cell receptor (beta chain) sequence and its context. Using RNA transcripts as the source, TCR beta CDR3 regions were amplified. The HTBI primer set drove a first-round RT-PCR of the TCR CDR3. One entry per CDR3 protein results from TCRdb running MiXCR on the multiplex PCR reads. The table includes about 420,000 distinct CDR3 sequences, approximately 13% detected once. The source of the sample is a study of T cells in Graves' hyperthyroidism and ophthalmopathy. Orbital computed tomography, thyroid ultrasound, serum thyroxine and TRAb, and clinical symptoms together informed the diagnoses. Trimming cost V 2 bases and J 6 bases; bases outside gene matches: 9. The germline V gene has CDR1 MNHEY and CDR2 SVGEGT. There are 15 residues in the CDR3.

The rearrangement joins TRBV6-2 or TRBV6-3 to TRBJ1-1, with 7 bases matching TRBD1. This clonotype was obtained from a young woman with Graves' hyperthyroidism. The sample consisted of blood. The CDR3 region is CASSYPQGPLPEAFF. The CDR3 nucleotides are TGTGCCAGCAGTTACCCACAGGGGCCGCTCCCTGAAGCTTTCTTT.